This TCR beta chain was observed in a study of immune evolution from preneoplasia to lung adenocarcinoma. Whole-study findings and limits: Top clone share appeared to fall from AAH through AIS, MIA, adenocarcinoma. Clonality was highest in normal lung, lower in later-stage lesions apparently.

A word on this clone: The antigen remains undetermined.

The CDR3 runs to 14 residues. Trimming removed 1 base from V and 3 bases from J, with 11 bases in between. Germline V gene sequence: CDR1 SGHRS, CDR2 YFSETQ. Patient tissue came from resections in Japan or China, 2014–2017. Sequencing used immunoSEQ multiplex PCR; TCRdb keeps in-frame clones, though not all of them. This table holds roughly 6,100 clones, about four fifths found once. The clonotype comes from an older donor with lung adenocarcinoma. This chain joins TRBV5-1 and TRBJ2-7; tentatively, D is TRBD2 (5 bases). Sequencing was carried out using FFPE adjacent normal lung tissue. Here the CDR3 DNA reads TGCGCCAGCAGCTTGTCCGGGATTGGCTACGAGCAGTACTTC. This translates into CASSLSGIGYEQYF.